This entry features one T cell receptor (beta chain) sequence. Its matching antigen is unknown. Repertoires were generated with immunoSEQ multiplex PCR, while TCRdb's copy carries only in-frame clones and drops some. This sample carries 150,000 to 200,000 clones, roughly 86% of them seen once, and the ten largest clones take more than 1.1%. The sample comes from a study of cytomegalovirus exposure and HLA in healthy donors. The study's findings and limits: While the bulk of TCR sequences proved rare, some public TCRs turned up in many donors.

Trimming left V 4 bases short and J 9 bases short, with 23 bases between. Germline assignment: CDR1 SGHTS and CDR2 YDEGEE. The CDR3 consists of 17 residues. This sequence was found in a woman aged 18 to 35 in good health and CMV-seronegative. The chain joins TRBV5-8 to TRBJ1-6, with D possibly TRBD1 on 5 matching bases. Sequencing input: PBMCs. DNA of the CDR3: TGTGCCAGCAGCGCAACCCCACAGTGGGCAAGGGGTTCACCCCTCCACTTT. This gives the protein CASSATPQWARGSPLHF.